This entry concerns a single T cell receptor beta chain. Its antigen is not identified. These data belong to a study of OX40 agonist ivuxolimab in advanced cancers. Study-wide results and caveats: In the expanded peripheral T cells, antigen specificity was never determined. CD4+ T cells averaged fewer expanded clones than CD8+ T cells.

Libraries were prepared by immunoSEQ multiplex PCR; TCRdb keeps only in-frame clonotypes and omits some of them. The sample records 30,000 to 40,000 clones, more than 85% being singletons. The CDR3 has 15 amino acids. The V gene lost 3 bases and the J gene lost 2 bases, with 13 bases spanning the gap. Germline CDR1 and CDR2: PRHDT and FYEKMQ (reference sequence). The rearrangement links TRBV13 to TRBJ2-5; D tentatively fits TRBD1 or TRBD2 (5 bases each). This receptor was identified in an adult with an advanced solid tumor such as melanoma, head and neck, liver or kidney cancer. This specimen was CD4+ or CD8+ T cells sorted from blood, taken in a trial of the OX40 agonist ivuxolimab. This CDR3 is CASSFTGRVQETQYF. The CDR3 coding sequence is TGTGCCAGCAGCTTTACGGGGCGGGTTCAAGAGACCCAGTACTTC.